The T cell receptor beta chain described here comes from a study of early T cells in non-severe SARS-CoV-2 infection. Study overall: Sequencing input comprised bulk RNA from unsorted whole blood; chain pairing was not available.

The V segment lost 5 bases and the J segment 4 bases; nucleotides outside the gene matches: 10. This CDR3 is built from 15 residues. The germline V gene has CDR1 SGHAT and CDR2 FQNNGV. TCRdb recomputed calls from the 5' RACE reads with MiXCR, one row per CDR3 protein. The sample holds about 94,000 distinct CDR3 sequences, approximately 13% seen once. This clonotype came up many times. This TCR came from an adult who was a healthcare worker with PCR-confirmed SARS-CoV-2 infection or an uninfected control (not recorded which). J is TRBJ1-2 and V is TRBV11-2, with 7 bases aligning to TRBD1. Material: whole blood. CDR3 coding DNA: TGTGCCAGCAGCCCCACAGGGGATGGGAGCTATGGCTACACCTTC. It specifies CASSPTGDGSYGYTF.